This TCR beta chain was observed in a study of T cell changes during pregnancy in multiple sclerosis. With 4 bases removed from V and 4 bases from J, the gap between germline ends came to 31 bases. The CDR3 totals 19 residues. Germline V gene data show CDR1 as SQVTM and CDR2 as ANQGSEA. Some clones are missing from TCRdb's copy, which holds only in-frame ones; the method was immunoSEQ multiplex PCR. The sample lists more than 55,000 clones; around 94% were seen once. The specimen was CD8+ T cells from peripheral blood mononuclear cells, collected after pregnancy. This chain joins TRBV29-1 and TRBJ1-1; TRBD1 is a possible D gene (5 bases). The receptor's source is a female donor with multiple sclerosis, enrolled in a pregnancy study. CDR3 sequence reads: CSVGHMRDGARRPGTEAFF. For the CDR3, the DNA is TGCAGCGTTGGACACATGCGAGATGGGGCGCGGCGGCCCGGCACTGAAGCTTTCTTT.